Included here is one T cell receptor beta chain sequence, with context. Ten or more counts support this clonotype. Its specific antigen is unknown. Per-nucleotide qualities are absent, and no much larger clonotype sits a single base away. The data were taken from a study of identical twins (dated by TCRdb to 2015 to 2016). In the study overall: To test whether fetal clonotypes persist, this study deep-sequenced TCR alpha and beta repertoires from monozygotic twins, from unrelated adults of various ages, and from cord blood. Replicate twin experiments were performed at different times using different library preparation protocols to rule out contamination.

What the authors observed across the whole study: Because the same donors could not be followed over many years, conclusions were based on cross-sectional statistical analysis. Invariant T cells such as MAIT and iNKT could partly confound zero-insertion analyses, though diverse VJ usage argued against this for most clonotypes. In monozygotic twins, recombination models systematically underestimated out-of-frame TCR alpha sharing, but the models matched the sharing seen between unrelated individuals. Compared with coincidental sharing between unrelated individuals, out-of-frame TCR alpha sequences shared between twins had an excess of sequences with low generation probability. A weaker excess of twin sharing was found in beta out-of-frame sequences because the signal-to-noise ratio was lowered by fewer shared sequences. Fewer insertions were carried by abundant cord blood beta clonotypes, a similar but weaker trend appeared in young adult naive repertoires, and no such trend appeared in memory repertoires.

All donors were healthy Caucasians. Three pairs of female monozygotic twins, all aged 18 to 29 years, were included in the twin cohort. RNA for TCR libraries was isolated from peripheral blood mononuclear cells. The library was built by means of 5' RACE. The sequencing machine was an Illumina HiSeq 2000. Template switching introduced a universal primer binding site; the final cDNA contained a unique molecular identifier, enabling accurate counting of TCR cDNA molecules. Specific primers in the conserved constant-segment region were used to synthesize first-strand cDNA for the TCR alpha and beta chains. Each cDNA library was double barcoded, with a SMART-Mk sample barcode plus Illumina barcodes, to control for contamination. TruSeq adapter sequences and Illumina sample barcodes were added in two successive PCR steps. Sequencing of the TCR alpha and beta cDNA libraries was done on the Illumina HiSeq platform using custom primers. For the original study's pipeline: MiGEC processed the raw reads to extract unique molecular identifiers, while MiXCR was used to determine the CDR3 positions. Recombination models were inferred per individual with the repgenHMM and IGoR tools using an EM algorithm. The analysis of shared clonotypes was done with the tcR package in R, with sharing normalized by the product of cloneset sizes. Out-of-frame nonproductive sequences were analyzed to study raw recombination free of thymic and clonal selection effects. TCRdb reprocessing: public reads trimmed at Q25 with fastp, clones called with MiXCR, in-frame beta chains kept. Rows with a matching CDR3 protein are joined into one entry that keeps the most common DNA and genes. What appears here as the V and J calls and clone size reflects TCRdb's work, not the paper's. This sample has 750,000 to 950,000 distinct CDR3 sequences in its table, and around 12% of those were observed once. Roughly 1.6% of the sample comes from the top ten.

From the germline V gene, CDR1 is SGHRS and CDR2 is YFSETQ. Relative to germline, V is 4 bases shorter and J is 4 bases shorter, with 8 bases between their ends. The CDR3, from cysteine to phenylalanine, totals 12 residues. Only the CDR3 part of the read is kept: 36 bases, read in frame from the first base. These same records also appear under a second study, on yellow fever vaccine responses in identical twins. The second study reports: The authors reported that the T cell response to vaccination in identical twins appeared partly convergent and partly personalized. In identical twins, the study followed T cell clones that responded to the vaccine with precision.

The receptor chain draws on TRBV5-1 and TRBJ1-2, with the identity of the D gene unclear. This receptor was obtained from a woman between 18 and 30 years old in good health. The specimen was PBMCs. The DNA sequence is given as TGCGCCAGCAGCCCGTCGAGCTATGGCTACACCTTC. Its product reads: CASSPSSYGYTF.